This T cell receptor beta chain originates from a study of blood T cell repertoires in COVID-19. TCRdb keeps only in-frame clones here, not all; method: immunoSEQ multiplex PCR. The repertoire holds around 140,000 clones, under 85% seen once, with 1.6% in the top ten. V gave up 4 bases and J gave up 1 base; unmatched junction bases: 10. The CDR3 consists of 16 residues. The germline gives CDR1 MNHNS, CDR2 SASEGT. The sequenced sample consisted of peripheral blood. The receptor was isolated from a human donor in a cohort sampled during active COVID-19. The V gene is TRBV6-1, the J gene TRBJ2-7; TRBD1 matches 7 bases. In DNA, the CDR3 is TGTGCCAGCAGTGCTAATATGGGACAGACTTCCTACGAGCAGTACTTC. Translated, it gives CASSANMGQTSYEQYF.